Presented here are 28 T cell receptor beta chains from one specimen sequenced in a study of Graves' ophthalmopathy and Graves' hyperthyroidism. Amplified material comprised TCR beta CDR3 regions derived from RNA transcripts. First-round RT-PCR used HTBI primers; second-round multiplex PCR followed. TCRdb re-called the multiplex PCR reads with MiXCR, one entry per CDR3 protein. The profile shows 200,000 to 250,000 distinct CDR3 sequences, 45% of them singletons. Sequenced material: peripheral blood. Every receptor here comes from an adult man with Graves' ophthalmopathy.

This clonotype came up a few times. This chain links TRBV20-1 with TRBJ2-7; D gene uncertain. V dropped 4 bases and J dropped 2 bases, with 9 bases sitting between them. This CDR3 has 12 amino acids. From germline, CDR1 is DFQATT and CDR2 SNEGSKA (reference sequence). The CDR3 region is CSATPEAYEQYF. CDR3 in DNA: TGCAGTGCTACTCCCGAAGCCTACGAGCAGTACTTC.

Here the CDR3 DNA reads TGTGCCACCAGTGCTAGAGATCAAACAGGTGAAGCTTTCTTT. This codes for CATSARDQTGEAFF. The chain combines TRBV24-1 with TRBJ1-1; D may be TRBD1 (5 bases). The V and J ends lost 5 bases and 7 bases respectively, with 16 bases between them. CDR1 is KGHDR and CDR2 is SFDVKD in the germline V gene. CDR3 length equals 14 residues.

The chain is built from TRBV7-2 and TRBJ2-7; 7 nucleotides match TRBD2. From germline, CDR1 is SGHTA and CDR2 FQGNSA. V trimming: 5 bases; J trimming: 3 bases; junction bases outside the gene matches: 7. The CDR3 runs 14 residues. The CDR3 sequence is CASSPAIAGYEQYF. CDR3 nucleotides: TGTGCCAGCAGCCCAGCTATAGCGGGCTACGAGCAGTACTTC.

The J gene is TRBJ2-7, the V gene TRBV9; a weak D match, TRBD2 (5 bases). Germline assignment: CDR1 SGDLS and CDR2 YYNGEE. V lost 3 bases and J lost 6, with 10 bases in between. CDR3 length equals 12 residues. DNA for the CDR3: TGTGCCAGCAGCGATGAGGCGGGCGAGCAGTACTTC. This gives the protein CASSDEAGEQYF.

The genes are TRBV7-3 and TRBJ1-6, with D possibly matching TRBD1 (5 bases). This CDR3 has 15 residues. The germline V and J ends were trimmed by 6 bases and 4 bases, with 13 bases remaining between them. Germline-derived CDR1 and CDR2 are SGHTA and FQGTGA. The CDR3 is CASSYGGNYNSPLHF. CDR3 in DNA: TGTGCCAGCAGTTACGGGGGAAATTATAATTCACCCCTCCACTTT. The full variable domain, in which reference TRBV7-3 and TRBJ1-6 provide the parts outside the CDR3, is GAGVSQTPSNKVTEKGKYVELRCDPISGHTALYWYRQSLGQGPEFLIYFQGTGAADDSGLPNDRFFAVRPEGSVSTLKIQRTERGDSAVYLCASSYGGNYNSPLHFGNGTRLTVT.

Regarding this clonotype: A much larger clone lies a single base off, so this may be a read error. V usage is TRBV24-1 and J usage is TRBJ2-2; possibly TRBD2 for D (5 bases). Per the germline V gene, CDR1 is KGHDR and CDR2 is SFDVKD. The CDR3 has 11 amino acids. CDR3 residues: CATSDAGELLF. In nucleotides, the CDR3 is TGTGCCACCAGTGATGCCGGGGAGCTGCTTTTT.

The chain uses TRBV5-1 and TRBJ2-7; D unresolved. The germline gives CDR1 SGHRS, CDR2 YFSETQ. This CDR3 has 15 amino acids. Trimming shortened V by 4 bases and J by 2 bases, and 16 bases separated the two germline ends. CDR3 loop: CASSQTHPTAYEQYF. The DNA of the CDR3 is TGCGCCAGCAGCCAGACCCACCCCACGGCCTACGAGCAGTACTTC.

This clonotype appeared a single time. The chain recombines TRBV20-1 with TRBJ1-5, with D uncertain. The germline V and J ends were trimmed by 0 bases and 2 bases, with 5 bases remaining between them. Germline assignment: CDR1 DFQATT and CDR2 SNEGSKA (reference sequence). CDR3 length: 13 amino acids. CDR3 loop: CSARDVGNQPQHF. CDR3 coding DNA: TGCAGTGCTAGAGATGTGGGCAATCAGCCCCAGCATTTT.

This clonotype came up a few times. The gene calls are TRBV10-3 and TRBJ2-7, with 7 bases fitting TRBD1. CDR1 is ENHRY and CDR2 is SYGVKD in the germline V gene. CDR3 length: 14 amino acids. V was pared by 6 bases and J by 3 bases, with 8 bases of the junction left unmatched. The CDR3 reads CAIRDRAGNYEQYF. The CDR3 DNA reads TGTGCCATCAGAGACAGGGCTGGGAACTACGAGCAGTACTTC.

This clonotype has just a few counts. The V call is TRBV7-9, the J call TRBJ1-2; unclear D gene. The CDR3 is made up of 17 amino acids. V lost 3 bases, J lost 1 base, and 18 bases lay in between. Per the germline V gene, CDR1 is SEHNR and CDR2 is FQNEAQ (reference sequence). The CDR3 DNA is TGTGCCAGCAGCTTGAAAGGGAACCCCCCTCTTAACTATGGCTACACCTTC. Translation: CASSLKGNPPLNYGYTF.

The V gene is TRBV15, the J gene TRBJ1-2, with D perhaps TRBD1 (6 bases). The germline V gene encodes CDR1 LNHNV and CDR2 YYDKDF (reference sequence). Trimming removed 0 bases from V and 4 bases from J, with 21 bases in between. The CDR3 has 18 amino acids. The CDR3 spells CATSREKQGLRGGYGYTF. DNA of the CDR3: TGTGCCACCAGCAGAGAGAAACAGGGATTGCGTGGCGGCTATGGCTACACCTTC.

This clonotype was seen many times. This chain joins TRBV19 and TRBJ1-6; D is ambiguous. Trimming removed 10 bases at V and 4 bases at J, with 11 bases between. Germline V gene sequence: CDR1 LNHDA, CDR2 SQIVND (reference sequence). CDR3 size: 13 residues. The CDR3 DNA reads as TGTGCCACCGGCAGGTCGTATAATTCACCCCTCCACTTT. Its protein product is CATGRSYNSPLHF. The variable domain in full, with the rest retrieved from reference TRBV19 and TRBJ1-6, is DGGITQSPKYLFRKEGQNVTLSCEQNLNHDAMYWYRQDPGQGLRLIYYSQIVNDFQKGDIAEGYSVSREKKESFPLTVTSAQKNPTAFYLCATGRSYNSPLHFGNGTRLTVT.

The V and J genes are TRBV7-9 and TRBJ1-4; D gene uncertain. CDR1 is SEHNR, CDR2 FQNEAQ, per germline (reference sequence). V was cut by 0 bases and J by 8 bases, with 7 bases left in between. The CDR3 extends over 13 amino acids. CDR3 protein: CASSLAGGEKLFF. The CDR3 DNA is TGTGCCAGCAGCTTAGCAGGCGGAGAAAAACTGTTTTTT.

The chain joins TRBV5-1 to TRBJ2-7; possibly TRBD1 for D (5 bases). V shed 4 bases and J shed 1 base, with 18 bases lying between them. The V gene's germline CDR1 is SGHRS and CDR2 YFSETQ. The CDR3 is 16 residues long. In DNA form, the CDR3 reads TGCGCCAGCAGCCCTCTAAACTCAGGGATTTCCTACGAGCAGTACTTC. Amino acids: CASSPLNSGISYEQYF.

The V gene is TRBV7-2, the J gene TRBJ2-5; either TRBD1 or TRBD2 may fit D (5 bases each). The length of the CDR3 is 16 residues. Germline-derived CDR1 and CDR2 are SGHTA and FQGNSA. The V end was cut by 3 bases, the J end by 2 bases, with 16 bases between. The CDR3: CASSLRGEMRQETQYF. The CDR3 DNA reads TGTGCCAGCAGCTTGAGAGGGGAGATGCGGCAAGAGACCCAGTACTTC.

This sequence joins TRBV2 and TRBJ1-4; 7 nucleotides match TRBD1. Germline lookup yields CDR1 SNHLY and CDR2 FYNNEI. The CDR3 is 15 residues long. Trimming at V came to 3 bases and at J to 5 bases, leaving 6 bases not matched to a gene. The CDR3 loop reads CASSDKRTGNEKLFF. CDR3 DNA: TGTGCCAGCAGTGATAAAAGGACAGGAAATGAAAAACTGTTTTTT. The full variable domain, completed using reference TRBV2 and TRBJ1-4, is EPEVTQTPSHQVTQMGQEVILRCVPISNHLYFYWYRQILGQKVEFLVSFYNNEISEKSEIFDDQFSVERPDGSNFTLKIRSTKLEDSAMYFCASSDKRTGNEKLFFGSGTQLSVL.

The DNA for the CDR3 is TGTGCCAGCAGTTTACAGACGGGGGGTTCCTGGGAGACCCAGTACTTC. This translates into CASSLQTGGSWETQYF. V is TRBV2 and J is TRBJ2-5; 7 bases fit TRBD2. Germline CDR1 and CDR2: SNHLY and FYNNEI. The length of the CDR3 is 16 residues. The J segment lost 5 bases and the V segment lost 5 bases, leaving 14 bases of the junction unmatched.

The chain couples TRBV24-1 to TRBJ2-5; 10 nucleotides line up with TRBD2. This CDR3 is built from 17 residues. Germline V gives CDR1 KGHDR, CDR2 SFDVKD. V lost 3 bases, J lost 1 base, and 7 bases stayed unmatched. DNA for the CDR3: TGTGCCACCAGTGATAGCGGGGGGGACAGAGTCCAAGAGACCCAGTACTTC. Its protein is CATSDSGGDRVQETQYF.

DNA for the CDR3: TGTGCTACAAGGGGGGTTAACACTGAAGCTTTCTTT. Amino acids: CATRGVNTEAFF. The rearrangement joins TRBV10-3 to TRBJ1-1, with D tentatively TRBD1 (6 bases). The CDR3 extends over 12 amino acids. Germline loops: CDR1 ENHRY, CDR2 SYGVKD.

Many counts were recorded for this clonotype. The chain links TRBV7-9 to TRBJ2-7, with TRBD1 matching over 8 bases. The CDR3 covers 13 residues. Germline trimming cut 5 bases from V and 3 bases from J; bases unmatched to any gene: 3. The germline V gene has CDR1 SEHNR and CDR2 FQNEAQ (reference sequence). The CDR3 loop reads CASSPGQGYEQYF. CDR3 DNA: TGTGCCAGCAGCCCCGGACAGGGCTACGAGCAGTACTTC.

This clonotype was detected many times. The chain carries TRBV20-1 and TRBJ2-5, with D uncertain. V lost 3 bases, J lost 7 bases, and 9 bases lay in between. Germline V gene sequence: CDR1 DFQATT, CDR2 SNEGSKA (reference sequence). This CDR3 is 11 amino acids long. The CDR3 reads CSASPTRTQYF. The CDR3 DNA reads as TGCAGTGCTAGCCCCACCCGGACCCAGTACTTC.

Here the CDR3 DNA reads TGCAGCGGCCAACCGGGACAGGGGGAAGAGACCCAGTACTTC. This gives the protein CSGQPGQGEETQYF. The chain combines TRBV29-1 with TRBJ2-5, with 11 bases identical to TRBD1. CDR3 length: 14 residues. The junction had 7 bases not matched to a gene; V was cut back by 7 bases and J by 3 bases. Germline V gene sequence: CDR1 SQVTM, CDR2 ANQGSEA. The full variable domain, in which reference TRBV29-1 and TRBJ2-5 provide the parts outside the CDR3, is SAVISQKPSRDICQRGTSLTIQCQVDSQVTMMFWYRQQPGQSLTLIATANQGSEATYESGFVIDKFPISRPNLTFSTLTVSNMSPEDSSIYLCSGQPGQGEETQYFGPGTRLLVL.

There are a few counts of this clonotype. The chain's CDR3 is CASSLVQGGTEAFF. CDR3 nucleotides: TGCGCCAGCAGCTTGGTACAGGGAGGCACTGAAGCTTTCTTT. The rearrangement joins TRBV5-1 to TRBJ1-1, with a tentative D call TRBD1 (6 bases). Germline values: CDR1 SGHRS, CDR2 YFSETQ. The CDR3 loop spans 14 amino acids. V was clipped by 0 bases and J by 4 bases, with 10 bases between them.

This clonotype showed up just a few times. The CDR3 loop is CASSLRRGRLEAFF. CDR3 nucleotides: TGTGCCAGCAGTTTGCGGCGCGGACGCCTTGAAGCTTTCTTT. The chain couples TRBV28 to TRBJ1-1, with D unresolved. Trimming pared 3 bases from V and 7 bases from J, leaving 15 bases between. This CDR3 spans 14 amino acids. CDR1 and CDR2 (germline): MDHEN, SYDVKM.

The chain joins TRBV10-2 to TRBJ2-3; D remains ambiguous. V was cut by 3 bases and J by 0 bases, with 19 bases left in between. This CDR3 comprises 18 residues. Germline V gene data show CDR1 as WSHSY and CDR2 as SAAADI. Written as DNA, the CDR3 is TGCGCCAGCAGTGAAGCGCTTGGAGCAGATCCTAGCACAGATACGCAGTATTTT. Its translation: CASSEALGADPSTDTQYF.

The chain uses TRBV11-1 and TRBJ2-3; D might be TRBD1 or TRBD2, each matching 6 bases. The CDR3 loop spans 14 amino acids. V was clipped by 2 bases and J by 7 bases, with 13 bases between them. Germline CDR1 and CDR2: SGHAT and FQDESV (reference sequence). The CDR3 protein is CASSLRGGSNTQYF. Written as DNA, the CDR3 is TGTGCCAGCAGCTTAAGAGGGGGGTCAAATACGCAGTATTTT.

This clonotype appeared a few times. The chain's CDR3 is CASSGSGYPGDEQYF. The CDR3 nucleotides are TGTGCCAGCAGCGGAAGCGGGTATCCGGGCGACGAGCAGTACTTC. This chain connects TRBV12-3 or TRBV12-4 to TRBJ2-7; a possible D gene is TRBD2 (6 bases). V lost 6 bases and J 5 bases, leaving 20 bases between the germline ends. This CDR3 is 15 amino acids long.

This clonotype came up a few times. The chain links TRBV10-1 to TRBJ1-5, with 7 bases lining up with TRBD1. Germline CDR1 reads WNHNN; CDR2 reads SYGVQD (reference sequence). CDR3 length: 15 amino acids. Trimming cost V 7 bases and J 4 bases; bases outside gene matches: 10. The CDR3 bases are TGCGCCAGCACCCCCGACAGGGTTGGAAATCAGCCCCAGCATTTT. Amino acids: CASTPDRVGNQPQHF.